The rows below give T cell receptor beta chains drawn from one sample of a study of control samples from healthy donors and cancer patients. The repertoire was sequenced with immunoSEQ multiplex PCR; TCRdb's copy has only in-frame clones and lacks some. The sample has some 130,000 clones; roughly 90% are singletons. Sequenced sample: blood. Receptors were obtained from a man between 18 and 29 years old in good health. The CDR3 runs from the conserved cysteine through the conserved F or W. The D gene is left open where the match is weak. Clone size is given for some rows only: seen once, a few or many times, or a class if the clone is expanded.

length	size	V	D	J	DNA	CDR3
14	NA	TRBV3-1/TRBV3-2	TRBD2	TRBJ2-7	TGTGCCAGCAGCCCGCGGGGGATCGCTTACGAGCAGTACTTC	CASSPRGIAYEQYF
15	NA	TRBV19	NA	TRBJ1-2	TGTGCCAGTAGTATAAGTCGGGGCTTGGGCTATGGCTACACCTTC	CASSISRGLGYGYTF
17	NA	TRBV4-1	NA	TRBJ1-1	TGCGCCAGCAGCCAAGATGGGGGGCGCCCCGGGAACACTGAAGCTTTCTTT	CASSQDGGRPGNTEAFF
14	NA	TRBV9	NA	TRBJ1-6	TGTGCCAGCAGCGTAACAGACGTTAATTCACCCCTCCACTTT	CASSVTDVNSPLHF
13	NA	TRBV30	NA	TRBJ1-2	TGTGCCTGGAGTGGACTCGCCCTGTATGGCTACACCTTC	CAWSGLALYGYTF
13	NA	TRBV27	TRBD2	TRBJ2-7	TGTGCCAGTAAACTAGCGGGGCCCTACGAGCAGTACTTC	CASKLAGPYEQYF
16	NA	TRBV9	NA	TRBJ2-5	TGTGCCAGCAGCGTAGGTGATAGCCGGGTCGGGGAGACCCAGTACTTC	CASSVGDSRVGETQYF
13	NA	TRBV12-3/TRBV12-4	TRBD2	TRBJ2-1	TGTGCCAGCAGGAGCGGGGGGGCCGGTGAGCAGTTCTTC	CASRSGGAGEQFF
16	NA	TRBV6-5	TRBD2	TRBJ2-1	TGTGCCAGCAGTTACCCAGCGGGGGGAGGGGGCAATGAGCAGTTCTTC	CASSYPAGGGGNEQFF
15	NA	TRBV6-6	TRBD1	TRBJ1-1	TGTGCCAGCAGTTTAAGGGACAGAAAGAACACTGAAGCTTTCTTT	CASSLRDRKNTEAFF
15	few	TRBV3-1/TRBV3-2	NA	TRBJ1-6	TGTGCCAGCAGCCAAGATCGATGGGCCCCTTCACCCCTCCACTTT	CASSQDRWAPSPLHF
18	NA	TRBV7-4	NA	TRBJ2-7	TGTGCCAGCAGCTTAGATCCTGAAAAAGGGACACCCGGGTTCGAGCAGTACTTC	CASSLDPEKGTPGFEQYF
15	NA	TRBV11-2	TRBD1	TRBJ2-7	TGTGCCAGCAGCACTTGGACAGGGAGCTCCTACGAGCAGTACTTC	CASSTWTGSSYEQYF
16	once	TRBV27	TRBD1	TRBJ1-6	TGTGCCAGCAGTTTAGAAGGGACAGGGGGAAATTCACCCCTCCACTTT	CASSLEGTGGNSPLHF
14	NA	TRBV11-2	TRBD1	TRBJ1-6	TGTGCCAGCAGCTCCGACAGGGTCGGATCACCCCTCCACTTT	CASSSDRVGSPLHF
17	NA	TRBV24-1	NA	TRBJ2-7	TGTGCCACCAGTGACCCCCGGGACACGGCGGATGTCTACGAGCAGTACTTC	CATSDPRDTADVYEQYF
15	NA	TRBV3-1/TRBV3-2	NA	TRBJ1-2	TGTGCCAGCAGCCAAGATAGGGGGAAGAGGGCTGGCTACACCTTC	CASSQDRGKRAGYTF
16	NA	TRBV7-2	NA	TRBJ2-2	TGTGCCAGCAGCTCTATAGCGGAAAAGAACACCGGGGAGCTGTTTTTT	CASSSIAEKNTGELFF
15	NA	TRBV4-1	TRBD1	TRBJ1-4	TGCGCCAGCAGCCAGGCCTCAACAGGGGGTGGAAAACTGTTTTTT	CASSQASTGGGKLFF
16	NA	TRBV5-1	TRBD2	TRBJ2-5	TGCGCCAGCAGCTTGGGGCGGGTTAGCGGGGGTGAGACCCAGTACTTC	CASSLGRVSGGETQYF
14	NA	TRBV19	NA	TRBJ2-1	TGTGCCAGTAGTATAACCAGAAATAACAATGAGCAGTTCTTC	CASSITRNNNEQFF
13	NA	TRBV4-2	NA	TRBJ1-2	TGTGCCAGCAGCCAGGGGGCACCGACGGGCTACACCTTC	CASSQGAPTGYTF
18	NA	TRBV27	NA	TRBJ2-4	TGTGCCAGCAGTTTAAATGGTCTGAAGTCAGCTCCCAAAAACATTCAGTACTTC	CASSLNGLKSAPKNIQYF
15	NA	TRBV19	NA	TRBJ1-4	TGTGCCAGTAGTAAACAGGTCGCAACTAATGAAAAACTGTTTTTT	CASSKQVATNEKLFF
12	NA	TRBV5-4	NA	TRBJ2-5	TGTGCCAGCAGCCCCGCCATGGGGACCCAGTACTTC	CASSPAMGTQYF
15	NA	TRBV6-4	NA	TRBJ2-3	TGTGCCAGCAGTGAATCATCGGGGAGCACAGATACGCAGTATTTT	CASSESSGSTDTQYF
15	NA	TRBV6-4	TRBD2	TRBJ2-3	TGTGCCAGCGCGGCTAGCGGGGGGGCTGCAGATACGCAGTATTTT	CASAASGGAADTQYF
15	NA	TRBV11-2	TRBD1	TRBJ1-4	TGTGCCAGCAGCTCCCTACAGGGGCTGGATGAAAAACTGTTTTTT	CASSSLQGLDEKLFF
12	NA	TRBV30	NA	TRBJ2-7	TGTGCCTGGAGTGTTGACAAACCCGAGCAGTACTTC	CAWSVDKPEQYF
15	NA	TRBV2	TRBD1	TRBJ1-3	TGTGCCAGCAGGGTCAGGGGGCTCCCTGGAAACACCATATATTTT	CASRVRGLPGNTIYF
18	NA	TRBV18	NA	TRBJ2-5	TGTGCCAGCTCACCAGTACCGGGATATACCCTTGTGGAGGAGACCCAGTACTTC	CASSPVPGYTLVEETQYF
15	NA	TRBV5-1	TRBD2	TRBJ2-5	TGCGCCAGCAGCCTGAGGACTAGCAACCAAGAGACCCAGTACTTC	CASSLRTSNQETQYF
14	NA	TRBV28	NA	TRBJ2-7	TGTGCCAGCAACCAGGACAGAGAAGTCTACGAGCAGTACTTC	CASNQDREVYEQYF
18	NA	TRBV7-9	NA	TRBJ2-4	TGTGCCAGCAGCTTAGGCGGGGTAAACCGTCTAGCCAAAAACATTCAGTACTTC	CASSLGGVNRLAKNIQYF
13	few	TRBV24-1	NA	TRBJ2-5	TGTGCCACCAGTGATTTGACAGAAGAGACCCAGTACTTC	CATSDLTEETQYF
16	NA	TRBV4-1	TRBD2	TRBJ2-7	TGCGCCAGCAGCCAAGAGCCGGGGAGGGGCTGGGGGGAGCAGTACTTC	CASSQEPGRGWGEQYF
14	NA	TRBV11-2	TRBD1	TRBJ1-4	TGTGCCAGCAGCACCCGGGACAGTGCTGAAAAACTGTTTTTT	CASSTRDSAEKLFF
14	NA	TRBV6-1	NA	TRBJ1-2	TGTGCCAGCAGTGAACAGACAGCTAACTATGGCTACACCTTC	CASSEQTANYGYTF
16	NA	TRBV15	TRBD1	TRBJ1-5	TGTGCCACCAGCAGATGGGGACAGGCGGGGTATCAGCCCCAGCATTTT	CATSRWGQAGYQPQHF
17	NA	TRBV3-1/TRBV3-2	TRBD2	TRBJ2-5	TGTGCCAGCAGACCCACTAGCGGGGGACTTCTGCAAGAGACCCAGTACTTC	CASRPTSGGLLQETQYF
13	NA	TRBV4-2	NA	TRBJ1-2	TGTGCCAGCAGCCAAGATGGGAGGGAAGGCTACACCTTC	CASSQDGREGYTF
15	NA	TRBV7-7	TRBD1	TRBJ2-1	TGTGCCAGCAGCCCAGGGGGCCGGCGCGACAATGAGCAGTTCTTC	CASSPGGRRDNEQFF
17	NA	TRBV10-3	TRBD1	TRBJ2-4	TGTGCCATCAGTGAGTCGACAGGGGCGAGAACCAAAAACATTCAGTACTTC	CAISESTGARTKNIQYF
14	NA	TRBV27	NA	TRBJ2-7	TGTGCCAGCAGGGAGACGGACGGGACCTACGAGCAGTACTTC	CASRETDGTYEQYF
14	NA	TRBV3-1/TRBV3-2	NA	TRBJ1-1	TGTGCCAGCAGCTTCGGTTCGGCGGGCACTGAAGCTTTCTTT	CASSFGSAGTEAFF
20	NA	TRBV10-3	TRBD2	TRBJ2-2	TGTGCCATCAGTGAGCCCGGGGGGAGACACTCTAAAATGAGCACCGGGGAGCTGTTTTTT	CAISEPGGRHSKMSTGELFF
17	NA	TRBV7-6	TRBD2	TRBJ2-2	TGTGCCAGCAGCACTCGACTCCGGACTAGCCTCACCGGGGAGCTGTTTTTT	CASSTRLRTSLTGELFF
12	NA	TRBV6-5	NA	TRBJ2-2	TGTGCCAGCAGTTACTCACCTGGGGAGCTGTTTTTT	CASSYSPGELFF
15	NA	TRBV5-5	NA	TRBJ1-1	TGTGCCAGCAGCTTGACAGGGTGGGGAATCACTGAAGCTTTCTTT	CASSLTGWGITEAFF
13	NA	TRBV30	NA	TRBJ1-4	TGTGCCTGGAAGGGAGCAACTAATGAAAAACTGTTTTTT	CAWKGATNEKLFF
14	NA	TRBV27	NA	TRBJ1-2	TGTGCCAGCAGTTTATCATACGGGGCGCGTGGCTACACCTTC	CASSLSYGARGYTF
12	NA	TRBV29-1	NA	TRBJ1-5	TGCAGCGTTGGGGGACCTAATCAGCCCCAGCATTTT	CSVGGPNQPQHF
17	once	TRBV5-1	NA	TRBJ1-4	TGCGCCAGCAGCGAAACAGGGCCTGGAGCAACTAATGAAAAACTGTTTTTT	CASSETGPGATNEKLFF